A single sample is the source of the 18 T cell receptor beta chains below, sequenced in a study of a mutant IDH1 vaccine in newly diagnosed glioma. No antigen has been identified for these receptors. Clones were sequenced by immunoSEQ multiplex PCR, and TCRdb holds only the in-frame ones, with some missing. The table has about 58,000 clones, around 84% seen once. The time point is: week 5, during vaccination. All doses held 300 ug of mutant IDH1 20-mer peptide, with topical imiquimod. Material: PBMCs, obtained from a glioma patient whose treatment included an IDH1 peptide vaccine. Every receptor here comes from a woman between 50 and 59 years old with glioma.

The CDR3 loop reads CASAQGGSRRYTF. The CDR3 coding sequence is TGTGCTAGTGCACAGGGAGGATCGAGACGCTACACCTTC. The chain joins TRBV12-5 to TRBJ1-2, with D possibly matching TRBD1 (6 bases). Trimming pared 7 bases from V and 9 bases from J, leaving 18 bases between. Germline V gene sequence: CDR1 LGHNT, CDR2 FRNRAP. The CDR3 has 13 amino acids. The full variable domain, in which reference TRBV12-5 and TRBJ1-2 provide the parts outside the CDR3, is DARVTQTPRHKVTEMGQEVTMRCQPILGHNTVFWYRQTMMQGLELLAYFRNRAPLDDSGMPKDRFSAEMPDATLATLKIQPSEPRDSAVYFCASAQGGSRRYTFGSGTRLTVV.

This chain connects TRBV5-6 to TRBJ1-5, with D hard to call. This CDR3 has 15 residues. V dropped 0 bases and J dropped 2 bases, with 9 bases sitting between them. Germline assignment: CDR1 SGHDT and CDR2 YYEEEE. The CDR3 DNA follows: TGTGCCAGCAGCTTGGCGGGGAGAGGCAATCAGCCCCAGCATTTT. It specifies CASSLAGRGNQPQHF.

The chain combines TRBV29-1 with TRBJ1-1; possible D gene TRBD1, 5 bases. Trimming pared 7 bases from V and 0 bases from J, leaving 15 bases between. This CDR3 region has 14 residues. Germline V CDR1 and CDR2: SQVTM, ANQGSEA. The CDR3 DNA follows: TGCAGCGCCGGGAGGGGTTTTATGAACACTGAAGCTTTCTTT. Translation: CSAGRGFMNTEAFF.

This chain uses TRBV14 with TRBJ1-2; D might be TRBD1 (6 bases). V dropped 6 bases and J dropped 4 bases, with 18 bases sitting between them. The CDR3 contains 15 residues. The germline V gene encodes CDR1 SGHDN and CDR2 FVKESK. The CDR3, as DNA: TGTGCCAGCAGTCGCGGACAGCCAACACTCTATGGCTACACCTTC. Amino acids: CASSRGQPTLYGYTF.

The chain carries TRBV5-1 and TRBJ1-1, with 7 bases matching TRBD1. V was clipped by 5 bases and J by 6 bases; unmatched bases: 10. CDR1 is SGHRS, CDR2 YFSETQ, per germline. This CDR3 spans 14 amino acids. In nucleotides, the CDR3 is TGCGCCAGCAGTTCCGGACAGGCTTACGCTGAAGCTTTCTTT. Its translation is CASSSGQAYAEAFF.

CDR3 protein: CATSRDKGLKEKLFF. CDR3 nucleotide sequence: TGTGCCACCAGCAGAGATAAAGGGTTGAAAGAAAAACTGTTTTTT. The chain joins TRBV15 to TRBJ1-4; D remains unclear. This CDR3 spans 15 amino acids. Trimming cost V 0 bases and J 8 bases, with 13 bases left between them. CDR1 is LNHNV and CDR2 is YYDKDF in the germline V gene (reference sequence).

The V and J genes are TRBV5-1 and TRBJ1-2; no definite D call. Germline CDR1 and CDR2: SGHRS and YFSETQ. The length of the CDR3 is 13 residues. V was clipped by 2 bases and J by 8 bases, with 13 bases between them. The DNA of the CDR3 is TGCGCCAGCAGCTTAAGTTTGGAAGGCGGCTACACCTTC. It translates to CASSLSLEGGYTF.

This clone counts as medium-sized. The chain has TRBV2 and TRBJ1-4; D not resolved. This CDR3 region has 15 residues. The V and J ends lost 8 bases and 3 bases respectively, with 16 bases between them. Germline V CDR1 and CDR2: SNHLY, FYNNEI. CDR3 sequence: CASSAGLMANEKLFF. The CDR3 nucleotides read TGTGCCAGCTCGGCGGGGTTGATGGCTAATGAAAAACTGTTTTTT. Full variable domain (remainder filled in from reference TRBV2 and TRBJ1-4): EPEVTQTPSHQVTQMGQEVILRCVPISNHLYFYWYRQILGQKVEFLVSFYNNEISEKSEIFDDQFSVERPDGSNFTLKIRSTKLEDSAMYFCASSAGLMANEKLFFGSGTQLSVL.

This clone has only a few counts. The CDR3 spells CASSEARGFDRVKTEAFF. In DNA form, the CDR3 reads TGTGCCAGCAGTGAAGCGAGGGGCTTCGATCGGGTAAAGACTGAAGCTTTCTTT. The V gene is TRBV6-1, the J gene TRBJ1-1; D is perhaps TRBD1 (5 bases). Trimming took 0 bases from V and 5 from J, leaving 22 bases between them. Germline lookup yields CDR1 MNHNS and CDR2 SASEGT. This CDR3 spans 18 amino acids.

This clone turned up a few times. Within the sample, other DNA sequences also encode this same CDR3. The V and J genes are TRBV9 and TRBJ1-5; 7 positions match TRBD1. Germline V lookup: CDR1 SGDLS, CDR2 YYNGEE. The CDR3 spans 14 residues. Germline trimming cut 2 bases from V and 3 bases from J; bases unmatched to any gene: 2. CDR3 nucleotide sequence: TGTGCCAGCAGCGTCGGGACAGTCAATCAGCCCCAGCATTTT. Translated: CASSVGTVNQPQHF. Filled out from reference TRBV9 and TRBJ1-5, the complete variable domain reads DSGVTQTPKHLITATGQRVTLRCSPRSGDLSVYWYQQSLDQGLQFLIQYYNGEERAKGNILERFSAQQFPDLHSELNLSSLELGDSALYFCASSVGTVNQPQHFGDGTRLSIL.

This clone showed up just once. The chain combines TRBV15 with TRBJ2-3; D is perhaps TRBD1 (7 bases). CDR3 length: 19 amino acids. Germline V gene data show CDR1 as LNHNV and CDR2 as YYDKDF (reference sequence). V gave up 2 bases and J gave up 1 base, with 22 bases separating them. The CDR3 region has the DNA TGTGCCACCAGCAGATCCTATGGGAGGAGAGACAGGGGCACAGATACGCAGTATTTT. This gives the protein CATSRSYGRRDRGTDTQYF.

This clone has a handful of counts. V is TRBV19 and J is TRBJ1-5, with D tentatively TRBD1 (5 bases). The CDR3 has 14 amino acids. The V gene's germline CDR1 is LNHDA and CDR2 SQIVND (reference sequence). Trimming took 5 bases from V and 5 from J, leaving 13 bases between them. CDR3 region: CASSWGTDYQPQHF. Here the CDR3 DNA reads TGTGCCAGTAGTTGGGGCACTGACTATCAGCCCCAGCATTTT.

With regard to this clone: Germline is not matched at one junction end, which may reflect a read error. The chain recombines TRBV7-7 with TRBJ2-1; TRBD1 might be the D (6 bases). CDR1 and CDR2 (germline): SSHAT, FNYEAQ (reference sequence). This CDR3 region has 14 residues. DNA of the CDR3: TGTGCTAGCAGCTTATACTCAGGGGACAATGAGCAGTTCTTC. Translation: CASSLYSGDNEQFF. The variable domain in full, with the rest retrieved from reference TRBV7-7 and TRBJ2-1, is GAGVSQSPRYKVTKRGQDVTLRCDPISSHATLYWYQQALGQGPEFLTYFNYEAQPDKSGLPSDRFSAERPEGSISTLTIQRTEQRDSAMYRCASSLYSGDNEQFFGPGTRLTVL.

This chain connects TRBV5-1 to TRBJ2-7; 8 bases match TRBD2. CDR1 and CDR2 (germline): SGHRS, YFSETQ. This CDR3 has 16 residues. The V segment lost 3 bases and the J segment 1 base; nucleotides outside the gene matches: 9. The CDR3 here is CASSSSAAGGSYEQYF. The DNA of the CDR3 is TGCGCCAGCAGCTCCTCCGCGGCGGGGGGATCCTACGAGCAGTACTTC. The full variable domain, with the rest looked up from reference TRBV5-1 and TRBJ2-7, is KAGVTQTPRYLIKTRGQQVTLSCSPISGHRSVSWYQQTPGQGLQFLFEYFSETQRNKGNFPGRFSGRQFSNSRSEMNVSTLELGDSALYLCASSSSAAGGSYEQYFGPGTRLTVT.

The rearrangement uses TRBV29-1 and TRBJ2-3; D could derive from TRBD1 or TRBD2 (5 bases each). The CDR3 covers 11 residues. V lost 6 bases, J lost 9 bases, and 13 bases lay in between. From germline, CDR1 is SQVTM and CDR2 ANQGSEA. The CDR3 DNA is TGCAGCGTGTTCCGGGGCGGGACGCAGTATTTT. This encodes CSVFRGGTQYF.

This sequence joins TRBV19 and TRBJ1-1; D perhaps matches TRBD1 (5 bases). The germline gives CDR1 LNHDA, CDR2 SQIVND (reference sequence). Trimming took 4 bases from V and 9 from J, leaving 15 bases between them. The CDR3 has 13 amino acids. This chain's CDR3 is CASSTQGGGKAFF. CDR3 nucleotides: TGTGCCAGTAGTACGCAGGGAGGAGGGAAAGCTTTCTTT.

The rearrangement links TRBV4-2 to TRBJ2-1; D is uncertain. The CDR3 contains 11 residues. In germline, CDR1 is LGHNA, CDR2 YNFKEQ. V was shortened by 1 base and J by 7 bases, with 2 bases between the two germline ends. The CDR3, as DNA: TGTGCCAGCAGCCAAGTTAATGAGCAGTTCTTC. Translating gives CASSQVNEQFF.

This clone qualifies as medium-sized. J is TRBJ2-5 and V is TRBV11-2; D may be TRBD1 (5 bases). The CDR3 is made up of 13 amino acids. The V end lost 3 bases, the J end lost 5 bases, and 10 bases lay between the germline ends. The germline V gene encodes CDR1 SGHAT and CDR2 FQNNGV. This CDR3 reads CASSLWGPETQYF. The CDR3, as DNA: TGTGCCAGCAGCTTGTGGGGCCCCGAGACCCAGTACTTC.